This TCR beta chain was found in a study of CD8 T cells in ankylosing spondylitis. V was clipped by 3 bases and J by 8 bases, with 13 bases between them. The germline gives CDR1 SNHLY, CDR2 FYNNEI. The CDR3 spans 13 residues. TCRdb used MiXCR to reprocess the 5' RACE reads, holding one entry per CDR3 protein. The data show approximately 150,000 distinct CDR3 sequences, around 32% seen once. This clonotype was counted a few times. What was sequenced was synovial fluid, either unsorted or a sorted T cell fraction (not recorded which). This chain connects TRBV2 to TRBJ1-2; D unresolved. The receptor was isolated from a male donor with ankylosing spondylitis. CDR3 DNA: TGTGCCAGCAGTGATCTCGCGATGGGCGGCTACACCTTC. Amino acids: CASSDLAMGGYTF.